Included here is one TCR beta chain sequence, with context. The target antigen is unknown. This record comes from a study of T cell repertoires and HLA-DP antigens. Clones were sequenced by immunoSEQ multiplex PCR, and TCRdb holds only the in-frame ones, with some missing. The sample gives 65,000 to 90,000 clones, 80% of which show up once; 1.6% is in the top ten. Sequencing was carried out using CD4+ T cells from PBMCs. This TCR derives from a man aged 55-75 years in good health and CMV-seronegative.

DNA for the CDR3: TGCGCCAGCAGCCAGGACAGAAATGGTATGGGGTTCGGAGATACGCAGTATTTT. The encoded protein is CASSQDRNGMGFGDTQYF. The chain carries TRBV4-3 and TRBJ2-3, with D tentatively TRBD1 (6 bases). The CDR3 length is 18 residues. The ends were cut back, 3 bases at V and 5 bases at J, with 24 bases in the middle. The V gene's germline CDR1 is LGHNA and CDR2 YSLEER.